This T cell receptor (beta chain) came from a study of cytomegalovirus exposure and HLA in healthy donors (dated by TCRdb to 2017 to 2019). For the study in its entirety: An earlier analysis of roughly 500 of the donors reported 250 to 300 Gb of sequence data and more than 90 million unique TCR beta sequences from 150 million to 200 million T cells. Donor age, sex, ethnicity and CMV serostatus were collected together with the repertoire data. The number of typed donors differed by locus: roughly 620-640 for A, B, C, DRB1 and DQB1; some 540 for DQA1; 606 for DPA1; and some 450 for DPB1. To predict cytomegalovirus infection status, the study combined high-throughput TCR immunosequencing, statistical association of individual TCRs with disease status, and machine learning. About five DR-DQ haplotypes were handled as single units for association and clustering because linkage in the cohort was strong. All discovery cohort repertoires had been generated on a single sequencing platform. The aim of the study was to test whether cataloging public T cell receptors could identify signatures of past pathogen exposure. In an earlier analysis of a few hundred of the donors, high-throughput TCR beta sequencing was used to judge whether each TCR beta V gene segment behaved as functional or pseudogenic. A later analysis re-examined previously published TCR beta repertoires from about 700 donors and added high-resolution HLA genotyping to investigate patterns of TCR occurrence. Roughly 320 gigabases of sequencing data and roughly 81 million unique TCR sequences made up an early release that covered approximately 700 HLA-typed donors. HLA typing covered class I and class II loci at four-digit resolution. Across 398 genotyped donors of the cohort, an average of approximately 240,000 unique TCR beta nucleotide sequences per donor were sequenced, and about a sixth of those sequences were non-productive. Besides the first cohort of 666 subjects, a separate validation cohort made up of over 100 different subjects was used. The T cell repertoires of 550 to 850 subjects were profiled by immunosequencing and related to cytomegalovirus serostatus. Of the approximately 400 genotyped donors, less than 90% were placed in the genetic ancestry cluster associated with self-reported Caucasian donors. A later genetic analysis took genome-wide SNP genotypes for about 65% of the 666 donors and used that subset as a discovery cohort. Rather than drawing on any new phenotypic data, the later analysis identified candidate immune exposures from TCR beta sequences and the way those sequences occurred across donors. The paper's findings and limits, for the study overall: A cluster of highly shared sequence variants was judged likely to be a technical artifact of the sequencing pipeline. Only TCR beta chains were sequenced in this cohort, and the absence of alpha or paired-chain data limited detectable features. Sequencing depth was assumed to be roughly uniform across donors in the presence/absence analyses, though that assumption may not hold. A later analysis found that HLA-associated TCR beta chains were more clonally expanded and had lower generation probabilities than equally common non-associated chains. The authors suggested that the approach could potentially be generalized to other disease states and immunological phenotypes. Specific HLA alleles were associated with 16,951 TCR beta sequences at a false discovery rate of 0.05 in a later analysis. In a later analysis, several top co-occurrence clusters were reported to appear linked to parvovirus B19, influenza, CMV and Epstein-Barr virus. The study gave a list of roughly 150 TCR beta chains associated with cytomegalovirus. Roughly 17 rarely observed V segments, including chromosome 9 orphons, were excluded from the earlier analysis of several hundred of the donors because counts were too low. In a later analysis, the rate of TCR association differed among HLA loci, with DRB1 alleles having the most associated TCRs and HLA-C alleles having the fewest. CMV serostatus was the only immune exposure information available for the cohort. Because HLA typing was unavailable for some donors at each locus, only the typed subset was used in association tests. The 87-base-pair reads could not distinguish some IMGT-functional V segments, including TRBV6-2 and TRBV6-3, so those segments were excluded. In both the original and validation cohorts, the classifier was reported to diagnose cytomegalovirus status with high specificity and sensitivity. Linkage disequilibrium might explain the correlated functional status among segregating V segments, but an unknown experimental factor could not be excluded. Assigning TCR associations to individual alleles was difficult when HLA alleles, especially DR and DQ, strongly co-occurred. Across donors, most TCR sequences were observed very rarely, whereas some public TCRs were present in many individuals. In an earlier analysis of around 600 of the donors, most TCR beta V segments were observed in productive rearrangements about 90% or about 30% of the time, broadly matching IMGT annotations. A few of the identified cytomegalovirus-associated TCR beta chains were confirmed in vitro to be specific for cytomegalovirus antigens. According to a later genetic analysis, donors in an Asian-associated ancestry cluster had fewer N-insertions in productive TCRs than the roughly 670-donor mean. A later genetic analysis associated a missense DCLRE1C variant with V-gene and J-gene trimming of TCR beta chains, and an independent cohort replicated the association. A further reported finding was that TCR beta sequences accurately predicted the HLA-A and HLA-B alleles for most subjects in the first cohort. Most CMV-associated TCR beta chains appeared to be HLA-restricted in a later analysis, and the HLA associations seemed to be driven largely by CMV exposure.

On this clone itself: Its target antigen remains unknown. The record has no base qualities; no much larger clone is one base away.

The germline V end is reduced by 4 bases and the J end by 6 bases; junction bases left unmatched: 2. CDR1 and CDR2 were assigned from the germline V gene as SQVTM and ANQGSEA. Reading from cysteine to phenylalanine, the CDR3 counts 11 amino acids. Just the 33-base CDR3 DNA is kept, in frame starting at base 1. In total, 630 or so healthy bone marrow donors made up the cohort. At the time of sampling, every cohort member was nominally healthy, though immune exposures that went unrecorded were likely present. The donor was CMV seropositive and was included in the group of 250 to 350 seropositive cohort members. A peripheral blood sample was collected from each donor, and TCR beta sequencing was performed on peripheral blood mononuclear cells. Genomic DNA extraction from the blood cell samples was performed with the Qiagen DNeasy Blood Extraction Kit. The receptor library was made with the immunoSEQ multiplex PCR assay. For the multiplex PCR, a mixture combining 60 forward primers for TCR Vbeta segments and 13 reverse primers for TCR Jbeta segments was used. The CDR3 region of rearranged TCR beta genes was amplified from genomic DNA by a multiplex PCR assay. The amplified TCR beta libraries were sequenced on the Illumina HiSeq System as 87-base-pair reads. Concerning the study's data processing: A later analysis counted some 80 million unique TCR beta chains across the 500 to 850 repertoires, and about 10 million of these chains were shared by at least two donors. Raw reads were error-corrected and collapsed into unique sequences with a nearest-neighbor algorithm that merged closely related sequences to remove PCR and sequencing errors. To assign V, D and J gene segments, CDR3 sequences were aligned to IMGT reference sequences. Each retained sequence needed at least a six-nucleotide match to both a V gene segment and a J gene segment. A rearrangement counted as productive if the CDR3 had no stop codons and remained in frame with V and J, and every other rearrangement counted as non-productive. Following IMGT convention, CDR3 was defined as the stretch from the second conserved V-encoded cysteine up to the conserved J-encoded phenylalanine. The earlier analysis of more than 450 of the donors excluded sequences that lacked an unambiguous match to a single V gene segment. An earlier analysis of 587 of the donors classified V segments as functional when productive rearrangements were above 56.7% and as segregating when the standard deviation between donors was above 5%. A statistical classification framework was developed to diagnose cytomegalovirus status using the catalog of TCR beta chain sequences. A later analysis assigned V and J genes by comparing TCR nucleotide sequences with IMGT/GENE-DB human TR gene sequences. Using the TCRdist pipeline, a later analysis assigned CDR3 sequences along with most-parsimonious VDJ recombination scenarios. In a later analysis, each TCR beta chain was defined by its CDR3 amino acid sequence together with its V-gene family, and reads without a unique V-gene family were excluded. To address suspected cross-contamination and a sequencing artifact, a later analysis removed a few hundred highly shared, low-generation-probability nucleotide sequences. In a later analysis, a clonal expansion index was calculated for each public chain from normalized within-repertoire ranks of inferred template counts. In a later analysis, generation probabilities were computed using a VDJ recombination model fitted to out-of-frame rearrangements, and the results were checked against IGoR. In a later analysis, TCR-TCR, TCR-HLA and TCR-CMV co-occurrence was scored with hypergeometric tests, and a repertoire-size bias correction was applied to TCR pairs. False discovery rates were estimated in a later analysis by permuting HLA or CMV assignments 20 times. In a later analysis, co-occurring TCRs were grouped using DBSCAN, and TCRdist sequence similarity was added for clustering within HLA-allele-positive subsets. Repertoires with fewer than 30,000 or more than 120,000 public chains were left out of co-occurrence clustering, as were a handful of repertoires with anomalous nucleotide sharing. Not all clones reach the TCRdb copy of this immuneACCESS table, which keeps in-frame sequences only. Checked studies attribute under half of the gap to unresolved V genes and leave the rest unexplained. The V and J calls and clone size are taken from that table; D and trimming were inferred from the DNA. This sample lists under 300,000 clones; around 81% were detected once. Of the sample, approximately 8.4% falls within the top ten clones.

This TCR was recovered from a woman in her fifties or sixties in good health and CMV-seropositive. Recombination joined TRBV29-1 with TRBJ1-2; 7 central nucleotides agree with TRBD1. Sequenced material: PBMCs. The CDR3 region reads CSVGTGDGYTF. Read as DNA, the sequence is TGCAGCGTTGGCACAGGGGATGGCTACACCTTC.